These T cell receptor beta chains were read from a single sample in a study of post-analysis software for immune sequencing data. TCRdb re-analysed the PCR reads in MiXCR, keeping a single row per CDR3 protein. The table records roughly 730,000 distinct CDR3 sequences, 30% of them present only once. Sequencing input: blood. The receptors were gathered from a girl aged 10 to 17 with multiple sclerosis. Each CDR3 is given with its conserved first and last residue. A D gene is named only where the DNA matches it firmly. Some rows have no size entry. The others give once, few or many, or a class for an expanded clone.

TRBV9	TRBJ1-4	.	.	TGTGCCAGCAGCGTCAGCCGGGGGGATAATGAAAAACTGTTTTTT	CASSVSRGDNEKLFF
TRBV5-1	TRBJ2-1	TRBD2	.	TGCGCCAGCAGCTCCGGACTAGCGGGTTCCTACAATGAGCAGTTCTTC	CASSSGLAGSYNEQFF
TRBV6-5	TRBJ2-1	TRBD2	.	TGTGCCAGCAGTAGGGGACTACCCGGAGCCTACAATGAGCAGTTCTTC	CASSRGLPGAYNEQFF
TRBV29-1	TRBJ2-5	TRBD2	many	TGCAGTGGGGGGGGTCTCGCAGAGACCCAGTACTTC	CSGGGLAETQYF
TRBV20-1	TRBJ2-3	.	few	TGCAGTGCTAGTCAACCTCCTGATACGGATACGCAGTATTTT	CSASQPPDTDTQYF
TRBV29-1	TRBJ2-1	.	few	TGCAGCGTTTACCGAGACCGGCAGTCGGGAAATGAGCAGTTCTTC	CSVYRDRQSGNEQFF
TRBV20-1	TRBJ2-1	TRBD2	.	TGCAGTGCCCTTATTCTAGCGGGAAACTACAATGAGCAGTTCTTC	CSALILAGNYNEQFF
TRBV28	TRBJ2-1	TRBD2	.	TGTGCCGGAGGTAGCGGGGCCTACAATGAGCAGTTCTTC	CAGGSGAYNEQFF
TRBV6-6	TRBJ1-1	.	.	TGTGCCAGCAGTCCCGGGGGTGGACCGAACACTGAAGCTTTCTTT	CASSPGGGPNTEAFF
TRBV7-9	TRBJ1-2	TRBD1	.	TGTGCCAGCAGCTGGGGAGGACAGGGAGGGAACTATGGCTACACCTTC	CASSWGGQGGNYGYTF
TRBV12-3/TRBV12-4	TRBJ2-2	.	once	TGTGCCAGCAGCTCCCCTCGACAGATCTACCCCGGGGAGCTGTTTTTT	CASSSPRQIYPGELFF
TRBV20-1	TRBJ2-1	TRBD2	.	TGCAGTGCTAGAGATATAGCGGGACAAAATGAGCAGTTCTTC	CSARDIAGQNEQFF
TRBV29-1	TRBJ2-7	.	.	TGCAGCGCTGGTAGGGACTACGAGCAGTACTTC	CSAGRDYEQYF
TRBV20-1	TRBJ2-7	.	many	TGCAGTGCCAGAGCCGCGAGCGGCTCCTACGAGCAGTACTTC	CSARAASGSYEQYF
TRBV10-3	TRBJ2-2	.	.	TGTGCCATCAGTGCGGGCAGGGTTGCCGGGGAGCTGTTTTTT	CAISAGRVAGELFF
TRBV4-1	TRBJ1-2	.	few	TGCGCCAGCAGCCAAGATGGTCCGGGGGCGAACTATGGCTACACCTTC	CASSQDGPGANYGYTF
TRBV9	TRBJ2-5	.	few	TGTGCCAGCAGTGTGCCAAGTGGGGACCCTCAAGAGACCCAGTACTTC	CASSVPSGDPQETQYF
TRBV20-1	TRBJ1-5	.	.	TGCAGTGCTAGAGTTCTACACGGCAATCAGCCCCAGCATTTT	CSARVLHGNQPQHF
TRBV18	TRBJ1-2	.	.	TGTGCCAGCTCACGAAAGAACGGCGGGGACTATGGCTACACCTTC	CASSRKNGGDYGYTF
TRBV10-3	TRBJ2-7	TRBD1	.	TGTGCCATCAGTGAGTCCAGGGGGCTCGAGCAGTACTTC	CAISESRGLEQYF
TRBV24-1	TRBJ2-1	.	.	TGTGCCACCAGTTCTAGTGGGCCTTTGGGCAATGAGCAGTTCTTC	CATSSSGPLGNEQFF
TRBV20-1	TRBJ2-5	TRBD2	few	TGCAGTGCTAGGGGTTACGGACTAGAAAATTGGTACCAAGAGACCCAGTACTTC	CSARGYGLENWYQETQYF
TRBV20-1	TRBJ1-4	.	few	TGCAGTGCTTACGTCCGCACTAATGAAAAACTGTTTTTT	CSAYVRTNEKLFF
TRBV7-2	TRBJ2-7	TRBD2	.	TGTGCCAGCAGCTCCAGACCTAGCGGGAGCTCCTACGAGCAGTACTTC	CASSSRPSGSSYEQYF
TRBV20-1	TRBJ2-1	.	.	TGCAGTGCTAGAGACTCCAGGACCGGATCTGAGGCCCAGTTCTTC	CSARDSRTGSEAQFF
TRBV29-1	TRBJ2-1	TRBD2	.	TGCAGCGTAGTAGAAAGTAGGACTAGCGGGAGGGAGGTCCAGTTCTTC	CSVVESRTSGREVQFF
TRBV5-5	TRBJ2-7	.	many	TGTGCCAGCAGCTTGTCCCCTTCCTACGAGCAGTACTTC	CASSLSPSYEQYF
TRBV29-1	TRBJ2-7	TRBD1	few	TGCAGCGTTGAGGGACAGGCCTACGAGCAGTACTTC	CSVEGQAYEQYF
TRBV5-1	TRBJ2-5	.	few	TGCGCCAGCAGCTTGGCCGCGGTCTCCTACAATGAGCAGTACTTC	CASSLAAVSYNEQYF
TRBV6-5	TRBJ2-5	.	few	TGTGCCAGCAGTTACGGGGGAGAAGAGACCCAGTACTTC	CASSYGGEETQYF
TRBV20-1	TRBJ2-1	.	few	TGCAGTGCCGAAGCGGGGACATACAATGAGCAGTTCTTC	CSAEAGTYNEQFF
TRBV20-1	TRBJ2-1	TRBD2	.	TGCAGTGCTAGAGGGTTTACGGGACTAGCGCTGAATGAGCAGTTCTTC	CSARGFTGLALNEQFF
TRBV20-1	TRBJ2-1	TRBD1	.	TGCAGTGCTCGGGACAGGGGAAGTTTGACCCAGTTCTTC	CSARDRGSLTQFF
TRBV27	TRBJ2-3	.	.	TGTGCCAGCAGTTTGGTTAGCGGAGGTAGCACAGATACGCAGTATTTT	CASSLVSGGSTDTQYF
TRBV28	TRBJ2-7	TRBD2	.	TGTGCCAGCAGTTGGACGGGACTAGCGGTCTACTACGAGCAGTACTTC	CASSWTGLAVYYEQYF
TRBV28	TRBJ2-7	TRBD2	.	TGTGCCAGCACTCAGGACGAGCGGGAGGGCCACGAGCAGTACTTC	CASTQDEREGHEQYF
TRBV7-2	TRBJ2-1	.	.	TGTGCCAGCAGCTCAGGAACTGTAAGCTCCTACAATGAGCAGTTCTTC	CASSSGTVSSYNEQFF
TRBV5-1	TRBJ1-5	.	few	TGCGCCAGCAGCTTGGCCCCCCCGGGTATGGGCAATCAGCCCCAGCATTTT	CASSLAPPGMGNQPQHF
TRBV9	TRBJ2-5	.	many	TGTGCCAGCAGCTTCCGGACCGGCCTAGGAGAGACCCAGTACTTC	CASSFRTGLGETQYF
TRBV20-1	TRBJ2-1	TRBD2	.	TGCAGGGCTTTCTCCGGGACTAGTTTCGACAATGAGCAGTTCTTC	CRAFSGTSFDNEQFF
TRBV5-6	TRBJ1-6	TRBD1	few	TGTGCCAGCAGCTTTACAGGGGACCATAATTCACCCCTCCACTTT	CASSFTGDHNSPLHF
TRBV5-1	TRBJ2-3	.	.	TGCGCCAGCAGCTTGGGTACTCGGACAGGCACAGATACGCAGTATTTT	CASSLGTRTGTDTQYF
TRBV7-9	TRBJ2-7	TRBD1	.	TGTGCCAGCAGCCCGACGGGACAGAGCTACAATGAGCAGTACTTC	CASSPTGQSYNEQYF
TRBV28	TRBJ2-1	.	few	TGTGCCAGCAGTTTGGCTAGAACCTACAATGAGCAGTTCTTC	CASSLARTYNEQFF
TRBV7-8	TRBJ1-1	.	.	TGTGCCAGCAGCTTCCCCAGGCCCCCGGGGGTGAACACTGAAGCTTTCTTT	CASSFPRPPGVNTEAFF
TRBV4-1	TRBJ2-1	.	few	TGCGCCAGCAGCCCCCAACCAGGACTTAGAGACAATGAGCAGTTCTTC	CASSPQPGLRDNEQFF
TRBV20-1	TRBJ2-1	.	.	TGCAGTGCTAGGGATCTGGGGGACGATGAGCAGTTCTTC	CSARDLGDDEQFF
TRBV20-1	TRBJ2-3	.	.	TGCAGTGCTTGGGACTTGACTACAGATACGCAGTATTTT	CSAWDLTTDTQYF
TRBV28	TRBJ2-3	.	.	TGTGCCAGCAGGCCCACAGGGACTGGGCAGTATTTT	CASRPTGTGQYF
TRBV20-1	TRBJ2-1	.	.	TGCAGTGCTAGAGAGGCGGCGTCACCCTACGAGCAGTTCTTC	CSAREAASPYEQFF
TRBV4-1	TRBJ2-1	TRBD2	many	TGCGCCAGCAGCCAAGGCGGGCGGGGGACCTACAATGAGCAGTTCTTC	CASSQGGRGTYNEQFF